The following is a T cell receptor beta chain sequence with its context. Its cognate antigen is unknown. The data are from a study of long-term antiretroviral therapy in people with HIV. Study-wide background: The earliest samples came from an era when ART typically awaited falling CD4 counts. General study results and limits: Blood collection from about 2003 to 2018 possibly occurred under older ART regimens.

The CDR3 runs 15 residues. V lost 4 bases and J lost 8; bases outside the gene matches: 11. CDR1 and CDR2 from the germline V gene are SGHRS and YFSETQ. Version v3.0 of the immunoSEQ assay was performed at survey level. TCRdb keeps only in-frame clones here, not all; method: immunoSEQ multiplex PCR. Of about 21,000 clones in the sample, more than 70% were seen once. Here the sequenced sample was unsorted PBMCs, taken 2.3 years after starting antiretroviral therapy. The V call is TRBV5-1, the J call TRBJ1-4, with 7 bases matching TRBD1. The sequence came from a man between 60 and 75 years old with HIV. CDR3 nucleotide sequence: TGCGCCAGCAGCACCGGGACAGCTGCACCCGAAAAACTGTTTTTT. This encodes CASSTGTAAPEKLFF.